This entry describes one T cell receptor (beta chain). Its antigen is unknown. Study results and caveats: Tumor Treg TCRs overlapped most with tumor naive CD4+ cells. Tumor memory CD4+ T cell TCR gene usage was found to cluster with blood and lymph node memory CD4+ cells and with lymph node naive CD4+ cells.

TCRdb re-called the 5' RACE reads through MiXCR, storing one row per CDR3 protein. The data contain 10,000 to 15,000 distinct CDR3 sequences, 23% of them singletons. Per the germline V gene, CDR1 is MGHDK and CDR2 is SYGVNS. V lost 1 base and J lost 5; bases outside the gene matches: 7. This CDR3 is built from 17 residues. This chain connects TRBV25-1 to TRBJ2-1, with 11 positions matching TRBD2. The sequenced sample was naive CD4+ T cells sorted from blood. Subset defined: naive CD4+ T cells, CD4+CD45RA+CD25-. The sequence was obtained from a female donor with breast cancer. CDR3 sequence (DNA): TGTGCCAGCAGTGAATGGGGCCTAGCGGGAGGACACAATGAGCAGTTCTTC. Its protein is CASSEWGLAGGHNEQFF.